This T cell receptor (beta chain) appears in the sequencing data of a study of control samples from healthy donors and cancer patients. The CDR3 spans 17 residues. Germline V gene data show CDR1 as LGHDT and CDR2 as YNNKEL (reference sequence). Between the trimmed V and J ends, which lost 1 base and 10 bases, there was a span of 20 bases. Using immunoSEQ multiplex PCR, the repertoire was profiled, and TCRdb retains in-frame clones only, with some absent. The sample records 100,000 to 120,000 clones, 85% to 90% being singletons. The rearrangement links TRBV3-1 (or the pseudogene TRBV3-2) to TRBJ1-6; D perhaps matches TRBD1 (6 bases). The sequenced material came from PBMCs. The receptor was isolated from a woman in her fifties or sixties with lung cancer. DNA for the CDR3: TGTGCCAGCAGCCAAGCCGGGGGGCGCCGAGTACGCTCACCCCTCCACTTT. Amino acids: CASSQAGGRRVRSPLHF.